This T cell receptor beta chain stems from a study of T cell clonality in common variable immunodeficiency. Germline-derived CDR1 and CDR2 are DFQATT and SNEGSKA (reference sequence). The CDR3 has 14 residues. V lost 3 bases to trimming and J lost 5 bases, with 15 bases between them. This clone was counted at least ten times. Its antigen is undetermined. The sequence runs out 3 residues before the end of the CDR3; the remainder is reconstructed from the germline J gene. Equal genomic DNA amounts from CVID and control samples were sequenced. Some clones are missing from TCRdb's copy, which holds only in-frame ones; the method was immunoSEQ multiplex PCR. This sample shows about 52,000 clones and no singletons; under 2% rests with the ten largest. Study outcomes and limitations: Compared with controls, CVID subjects had fewer shared TCRbeta clones. T cell subpopulation sequencing would be needed to explain CVID clonality. Reportedly, TCR beta sequences from common variable immunodeficiency showed fewer deletions and N-nucleotide insertions.

The sequencing sample was made of peripheral blood mononuclear cells. The chain combines TRBV20-1 with TRBJ2-3; TRBD2 is a possible D gene (6 bases). This sequence originates from a person aged 18 to 70 in good health. CDR3 DNA (partial): TGCAGTGCTAGTATAGGGGAGGTGAGAGATACG. Translating gives CSASIGEVRDT. The complete CDR3 protein is CSASIGEVRDTQYF.